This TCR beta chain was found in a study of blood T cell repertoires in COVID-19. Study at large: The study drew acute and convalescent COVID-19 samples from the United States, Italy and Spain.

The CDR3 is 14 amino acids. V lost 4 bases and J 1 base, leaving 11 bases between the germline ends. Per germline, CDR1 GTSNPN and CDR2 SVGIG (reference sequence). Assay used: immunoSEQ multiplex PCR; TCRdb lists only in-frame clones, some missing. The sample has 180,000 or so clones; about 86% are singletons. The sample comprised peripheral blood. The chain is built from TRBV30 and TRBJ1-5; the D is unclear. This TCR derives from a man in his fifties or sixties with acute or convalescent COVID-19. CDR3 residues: CAWTEGGSNQPQHF. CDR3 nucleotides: TGTGCCTGGACGGAGGGAGGGAGCAATCAGCCCCAGCATTTT.